Below, 6 T cell receptor beta chains from the same sample are listed, as sequenced in a study of T cell clonality in common variable immunodeficiency. Generated by immunoSEQ multiplex PCR, the TCRdb table keeps only in-frame clones and is missing some. Sampling found about 35,000 clones, none seen once. The specimen was peripheral blood mononuclear cells. The receptors stem from a person between 18 and 69 years old in good health.

This clone has just a few counts. Read coverage stops 3 residues before the CDR3 terminus; the germline J gene supplies the remainder. This chain connects TRBV14 to TRBJ2-7; TRBD2 matches 10 bases. CDR3 length: 15 residues. Germline V CDR1 and CDR2: SGHDN, FVKESK. V gave up 1 base and J gave up 4 bases; unmatched junction bases: 4. The CDR3 loop is CASSQAPGLAYEQYF. CDR3 bases read: TGTGCCAGCAGCCAAGCTCCGGGACTAGCGTACGAG. Full variable domain (outside the CDR3, taken from reference TRBV14 and TRBJ2-7): EAGVTQFPSHSVIEKGQTVTLRCDPISGHDNLYWYRRVMGKEIKFLLHFVKESKQDESGMPNNRFLAERTGGTYSTLKVQPAELEDSGVYFCASSQAPGLAYEQYFGPGTRLTVT.

This clone was seen many times. The read ends 3 residues before the CDR3 terminus; that terminus is restored from the germline J gene. V usage is TRBV20-1 and J usage is TRBJ2-3; D ambiguous. Germline V gene lookup returns CDR1 DFQATT and CDR2 SNEGSKA (reference sequence). Trimming cost V 0 bases and J 8 bases, with 18 bases left between them. The CDR3 sequence is 15 residues long. CDR3 amino acids: CSARETALDAPTQYF. The covered CDR3 bases are TGCAGTGCTAGAGAAACCGCGTTAGATGCGCCTACG.

As concerns this clone: Read data end 3 residues before the CDR3 end; the end is taken from the germline J gene. This chain joins TRBV19 and TRBJ2-1; 8 bases agree with TRBD2. V gave up 7 bases and J gave up 4 bases; unmatched junction bases: 6. The CDR3 covers 14 residues. Germline V gene sequence: CDR1 LNHDA, CDR2 SQIVND (reference sequence). The CDR3 reads CASTPGGEYNEQFF. Partial CDR3 DNA: TGTGCCAGTACCCCGGGGGGGGAGTACAATGAG.

This clone showed up many times. The read stops 3 residues short of the end of the CDR3; the missing end is completed from the germline J gene. The J gene is TRBJ2-7, the V gene TRBV6-1; D call uncertain. The CDR3 is 15 residues long. The ends were cut back, 0 bases at V and 1 base at J, with 10 bases in the middle. Germline assignment: CDR1 MNHNS and CDR2 SASEGT. The CDR3 sequence: CASSEARLFSYEQYF. The sequenced part of the CDR3 DNA is TGTGCCAGCAGTGAAGCGCGGCTTTTTTCCTACGAG.

Ten or more counts support this clone. Read sequence stops 3 residues before the CDR3 end, and the germline J gene provides the missing end. The chain employs TRBV18 and TRBJ2-7; TRBD1 aligns across 9 bases. Germline V CDR1 and CDR2: KGHSH, LQKENI. This CDR3 is built from 15 residues. V was pared by 0 bases and J by 2 bases, with 2 bases of the junction left unmatched. The CDR3 DNA, read in part, is TGTGCCAGCTCACCACCGACAGGGGGGACCTACGAG. This gives the protein CASSPPTGGTYE. The whole CDR3 sequence reads CASSPPTGGTYEQYF.

This clone has at least ten counts. The read is 3 residues too short to cover the CDR3 end, so that end is filled in from the germline J gene. The chain employs TRBV2 and TRBJ1-1; 9 positions agree with TRBD1. V lost 6 bases and J lost 4; bases outside the gene matches: 9. CDR1 SNHLY and CDR2 FYNNEI come from the germline V gene. This CDR3 has 15 amino acids. The DNA read from the CDR3 is TGTGCCAGCAGCGTCCCGGGACAGGGAGGCACTGAA. Encoded protein: CASSVPGQGGTE. From start to end, the CDR3 is CASSVPGQGGTEAFF. Supplemented by reference TRBV2 and TRBJ1-1, the full variable domain reads EPEVTQTPSHQVTQMGQEVILRCVPISNHLYFYWYRQILGQKVEFLVSFYNNEISEKSEIFDDQFSVERPDGSNFTLKIRSTKLEDSAMYFCASSVPGQGGTEAFFGQGTRLTVV.